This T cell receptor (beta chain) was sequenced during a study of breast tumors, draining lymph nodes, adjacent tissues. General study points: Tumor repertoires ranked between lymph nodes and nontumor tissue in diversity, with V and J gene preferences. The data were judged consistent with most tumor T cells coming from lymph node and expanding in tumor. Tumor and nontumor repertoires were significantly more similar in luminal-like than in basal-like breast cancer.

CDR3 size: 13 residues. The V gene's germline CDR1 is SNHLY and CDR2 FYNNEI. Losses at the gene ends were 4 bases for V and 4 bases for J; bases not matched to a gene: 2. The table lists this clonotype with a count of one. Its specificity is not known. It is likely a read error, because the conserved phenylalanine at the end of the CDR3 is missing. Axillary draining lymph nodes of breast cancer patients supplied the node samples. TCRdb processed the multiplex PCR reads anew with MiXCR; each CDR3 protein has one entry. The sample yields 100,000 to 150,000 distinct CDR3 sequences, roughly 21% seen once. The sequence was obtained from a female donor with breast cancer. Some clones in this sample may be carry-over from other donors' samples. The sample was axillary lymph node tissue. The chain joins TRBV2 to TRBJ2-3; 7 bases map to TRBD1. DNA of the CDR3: TGTGCCAGCAGTGGACAGGGTCCAGATACGCAGTATCTT. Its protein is CASSGQGPDTQYL.